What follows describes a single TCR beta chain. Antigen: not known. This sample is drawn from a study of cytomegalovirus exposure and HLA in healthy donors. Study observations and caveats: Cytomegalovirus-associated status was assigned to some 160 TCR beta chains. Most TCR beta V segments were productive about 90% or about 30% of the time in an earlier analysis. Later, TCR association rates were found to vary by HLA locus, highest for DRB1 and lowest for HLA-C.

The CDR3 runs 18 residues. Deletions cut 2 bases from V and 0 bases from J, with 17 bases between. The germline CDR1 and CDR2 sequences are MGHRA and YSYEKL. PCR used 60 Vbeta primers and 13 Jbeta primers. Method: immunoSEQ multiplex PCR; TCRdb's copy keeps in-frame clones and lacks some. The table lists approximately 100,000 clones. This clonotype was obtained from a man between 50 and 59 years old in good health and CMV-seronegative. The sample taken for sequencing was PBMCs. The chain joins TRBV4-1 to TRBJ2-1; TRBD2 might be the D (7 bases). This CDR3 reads CASSQTPGGPVSYNEQFF. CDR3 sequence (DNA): TGCGCCAGCAGCCAAACCCCGGGGGGCCCTGTCTCCTACAATGAGCAGTTCTTC.